This TCR beta chain was identified during a study of T-cell reconstitution after alpha-beta-depleted transplantation in children. Study results and limitations: The main origin of T-cell counts and diversity one year after transplant was newly produced T cells.

The CDR3 is 15 residues long. Trimming at V came to 6 bases and at J to 2 bases, leaving 9 bases not matched to a gene. Germline assignment: CDR1 DFQATT and CDR2 SNEGSKA (reference sequence). Unique molecular identifiers were incorporated during preparation of the TCRbeta library. TCRdb re-analysed the PCR reads in MiXCR, keeping a single row per CDR3 protein. The table lists about 490,000 distinct CDR3 sequences, about 10% of them singletons, with around 2% in the top ten. On this clonotype: Its antigen is currently unknown.

The sequence was obtained from a child under 10 years old with inherited bone marrow failure, due to receive a stem cell transplant. The starting material was PBMCs, obtained before TCRalphabeta/CD19-depleted stem cell transplant. This sequence joins TRBV20-1 and TRBJ2-7, with 11 bases identical to TRBD2. The CDR3 loop reads CSASLGLAETYEQYF. The CDR3 coding sequence is TGCAGTGCGTCCCTGGGACTAGCGGAGACCTACGAGCAGTACTTC.